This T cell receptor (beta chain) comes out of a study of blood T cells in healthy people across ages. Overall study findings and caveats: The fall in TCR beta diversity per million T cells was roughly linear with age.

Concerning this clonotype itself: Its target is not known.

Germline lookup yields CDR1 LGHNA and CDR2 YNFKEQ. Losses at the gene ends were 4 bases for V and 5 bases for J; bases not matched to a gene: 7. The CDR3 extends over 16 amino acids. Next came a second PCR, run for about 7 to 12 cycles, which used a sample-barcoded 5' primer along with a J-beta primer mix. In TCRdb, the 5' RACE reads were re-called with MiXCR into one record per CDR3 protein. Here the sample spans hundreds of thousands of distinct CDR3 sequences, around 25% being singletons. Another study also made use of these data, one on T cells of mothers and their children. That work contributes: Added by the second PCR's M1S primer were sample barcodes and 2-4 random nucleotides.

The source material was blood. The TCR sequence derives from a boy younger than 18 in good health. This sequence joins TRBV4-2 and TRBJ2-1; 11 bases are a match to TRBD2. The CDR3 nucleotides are TGTGCCAGCAGCCTCAACGGACTAGCGGGTAACAATGAGCAGTTCTTC. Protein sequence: CASSLNGLAGNNEQFF.